A selection of T cell receptor beta chains follows, all from one sample in a study of blood T cells in healthy people across ages. TCRdb reanalysed the 5' RACE reads using MiXCR and keeps one entry per CDR3 protein. This table holds some 940,000 distinct CDR3 sequences, roughly 29% found once. The same specimen was also included in a second study, on T cells of mothers and their children.

The specimen was blood. The source is a middle-aged woman in good health. Each CDR3 is given with its conserved first and last residue. D genes are given only for firm matches. Clone sizes are given selectively: once, few, many, or a class where the clone is expanded.

d_call	v_call	j_call	clone_size	cdr3_length	cdr3_aa	cdr3_nt
TRBD2	TRBV7-3	TRBJ2-6	few	16	CASSSRGLAGANVLTF	TGTGCCAGCAGCTCCAGGGGACTAGCGGGGGCCAACGTCCTGACTTTC
-	TRBV5-1	TRBJ1-5	few	15	CASKEGLQGNQPQHF	TGCGCCAGCAAGGAAGGCCTCCAGGGCAATCAGCCCCAGCATTTT
-	TRBV7-2	TRBJ2-3	few	12	CASSLDGVTQYF	TGTGCCAGCAGCTTAGATGGGGTTACGCAGTATTTT
-	TRBV28	TRBJ2-7	many	15	CASSFPVRGSYEQYF	TGTGCCAGCAGTTTTCCCGTCAGGGGATCCTACGAGCAGTACTTC
TRBD2	TRBV12-3/TRBV12-4	TRBJ2-3	-	14	CASNRGGITDTQYF	TGTGCCAGCAACCGCGGGGGGATCACAGATACGCAGTATTTT
-	TRBV21-1	TRBJ2-3	-	17	CASSKERWQASTDTQYF	TGTGCCAGCAGCAAAGAGAGGTGGCAGGCTAGCACAGATACGCAGTATTTT
TRBD2	TRBV27	TRBJ2-7	-	15	CASSQLSSGRYEQYF	TGTGCCAGCAGCCAGCTATCTAGCGGTCGCTACGAGCAGTACTTC
-	TRBV7-8	TRBJ1-1	few	15	CASSLGGTLNTEAFF	TGTGCCAGCAGCTTAGGGGGCACCCTGAACACTGAAGCTTTCTTT
TRBD2	TRBV6-5	TRBJ2-1	-	15	CASSYSTSGYYEQFF	TGTGCCAGCAGTTACTCGACTAGCGGCTACTACGAGCAGTTCTTC
TRBD1	TRBV12-3/TRBV12-4	TRBJ1-2	-	16	CASAPQGAQPLYGYTF	TGTGCCAGCGCCCCCCAGGGGGCGCAGCCCCTATACGGCTACACCTTC
-	TRBV4-1	TRBJ1-2	-	15	CASSQPADSSYGYTF	TGCGCCAGCAGCCAACCTGCAGACAGTAGCTATGGCTACACCTTC
-	TRBV3-1	TRBJ1-1	-	15	CASSQGTAMNTEAFF	TGTGCCAGCAGCCAAGGGACAGCAATGAACACTGAAGCTTTCTTT
-	TRBV15	TRBJ2-3	many	16	CATSRARGAGTDTQYF	TGTGCCACCAGCAGAGCGAGGGGCGCGGGCACAGATACGCAGTATTTT
TRBD1	TRBV6-5	TRBJ1-2	many	16	CASSYSGQGADYGYTF	TGTGCCAGCAGTTACTCGGGACAGGGGGCCGACTATGGCTACACCTTC
-	TRBV20-1	TRBJ2-2	-	16	CSARVGGPTNTGELFF	TGCAGTGCTAGAGTCGGGGGGCCTACGAACACCGGGGAGCTGTTTTTT
TRBD1	TRBV18	TRBJ2-3	once	14	CASSRQGHADTQYF	TGTGCCAGCTCACGACAGGGGCACGCAGATACGCAGTATTTT
TRBD1	TRBV20-1	TRBJ2-5	-	15	CSARDIDRVDETQYF	TGCAGTGCTAGAGATATAGACAGGGTGGACGAGACCCAGTACTTC
TRBD1	TRBV28	TRBJ2-1	many	14	CATRQGVTYNEQFF	TGTGCCACCCGACAGGGGGTAACCTACAATGAGCAGTTCTTC
-	TRBV7-9	TRBJ1-2	-	17	CASSPRGSRPQNYGYTF	TGTGCCAGCAGCCCCCGAGGGAGCAGGCCCCAGAACTATGGCTACACCTTC
-	TRBV7-2	TRBJ2-1	-	18	CASSLNLLGGLGHNEQFF	TGTGCCAGCAGCTTAAATCTCCTAGGGGGACTTGGTCACAATGAGCAGTTCTTC
-	TRBV2	TRBJ1-2	-	16	CASSGFSLLRNYGYTF	TGTGCCAGCAGTGGTTTCAGCCTTCTACGTAACTATGGCTACACCTTC
TRBD2	TRBV6-4	TRBJ2-3	many	14	CASSRDYSTDTQYF	TGTGCCAGCAGCCGGGACTACAGCACAGATACGCAGTATTTT
-	TRBV28	TRBJ1-2	few	13	CASGSVGALGYTF	TGTGCCAGCGGGTCAGTGGGGGCGCTTGGCTACACCTTC
-	TRBV12-3/TRBV12-4	TRBJ1-2	few	14	CASSLAGGVHGYTF	TGTGCCAGCAGTTTAGCGGGAGGGGTCCATGGCTACACCTTC
-	TRBV27	TRBJ2-7	many	13	CASSNDRGDEQYF	TGTGCCAGCAGTAATGATCGGGGCGACGAGCAGTACTTC
TRBD2	TRBV7-2	TRBJ2-3	-	16	CASSSIIRTSGDTQYF	TGTGCCAGCAGCTCCATAATACGGACTAGCGGGGATACGCAGTATTTT